Given below is one TCR beta chain in context. Its target is unknown. Just one base apart from a much larger clone, this may be a read error. This likely comes from a read error, as the CDR3 has no conserved phenylalanine or tryptophan at its end. This specimen belongs to a study of T cells in Graves' hyperthyroidism and ophthalmopathy. Trimming took 2 bases from V and 1 from J, leaving 8 bases between them. The germline V gene encodes CDR1 MDHEN and CDR2 SYDVKM. There are 14 residues in the CDR3. What was amplified from RNA transcripts were TCR beta CDR3 regions. During a first-round RT-PCR of the TCR CDR3, the HTBI primer set was used. TCRdb used MiXCR to reprocess the multiplex PCR reads, holding one entry per CDR3 protein. Of roughly 330,000 distinct CDR3 sequences in the sample, over 15% are singletons; the top ten hold roughly 31%. General study findings and limits: Peripheral blood also featured most of the thyroid clonotypes expanded above 0.001.

The specimen sequenced was blood. V is TRBV28 and J is TRBJ1-2; D perhaps matches TRBD1 (5 bases). This TCR was sampled from a man aged 30 to 39 with Graves' hyperthyroidism. In nucleotides, the CDR3 is TGTGCCAGCAGTTTAGTGGGGCGTAACTATGGCTACACCCTC. Its translation is CASSLVGRNYGYTL.